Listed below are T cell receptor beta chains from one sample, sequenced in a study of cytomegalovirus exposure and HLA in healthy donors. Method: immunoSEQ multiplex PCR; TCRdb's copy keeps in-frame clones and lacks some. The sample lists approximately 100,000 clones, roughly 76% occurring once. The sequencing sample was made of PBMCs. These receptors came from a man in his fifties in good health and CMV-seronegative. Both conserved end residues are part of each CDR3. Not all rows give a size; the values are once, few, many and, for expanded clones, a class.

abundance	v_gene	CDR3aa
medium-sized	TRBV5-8	CASSRDRDQPQHF
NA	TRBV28	CASSLGGRETQYF
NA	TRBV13	CASSLGVVRGTDTQYF
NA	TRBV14	CASSRQSGGTREKLFF
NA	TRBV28	CASQGGQIQETQYF
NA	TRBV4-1	CASSQVAGAGETQYF
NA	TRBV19	CASKGQGKSNQPQHF
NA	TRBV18	CASSPPTEFYEQYF
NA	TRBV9	CASSARGAYEQFF
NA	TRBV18	CASSQAVGGNSPLHF
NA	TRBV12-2	CASRLATGKNIQYF
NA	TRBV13	CASSPGDGAQYF
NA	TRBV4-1	CASGEHNYEQYF
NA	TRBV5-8	CASSLGQASVEDSQYF
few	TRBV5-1	CASAPGEVYEQYF
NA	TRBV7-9	CASSLNYGGNTIYF
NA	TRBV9	CASSGLGGGTNEKLFF
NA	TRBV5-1	CASSLTPGGNQPQHF
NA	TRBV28	CASSLTGSSYEQYF
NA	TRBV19	CASSIARTSGTSQFF
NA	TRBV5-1	CASSGGPLAFYTF
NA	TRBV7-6	CASSLGSGGNQPQHF
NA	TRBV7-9	CASSLALGRAGKIKTQYF
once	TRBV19	CASSIALSINEQFF
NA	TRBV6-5	CASSYGAGAAKNIQYF
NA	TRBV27	CASSFRSQETQYF
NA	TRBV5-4	CASSLGGLTGIGEKLFF